The T cell receptor (beta chain) described here comes from a study of blood T cells in healthy people across ages. Study context: With template switching, about one barcoded beta molecule was captured per two T cells.

Findings and caveats of the study: Conclusively comparing naive with antigen-experienced cells was impossible with unsorted PBMCs. Estimated diversity that came from one million T cells was considered an underestimate.

There are a few counts of this clonotype. Its cognate antigen is unknown. The second PCR ran about 6 to 12 cycles with a sample-barcoded 5' primer and J-beta primers. TCRdb reprocessed the 5' RACE reads with MiXCR, giving one entry per CDR3 protein. The table has over a million distinct CDR3 sequences, 35% to 45% seen once; the top ten hold around 4%. V lost 3 bases to trimming and J lost 2 bases; unmatched junction nucleotides: 8. The germline gives CDR1 LGHNA, CDR2 YSLEER. The CDR3 is 16 amino acids. Aged roughly 6 to 100, donors were systemically healthy Caucasians from Russia. The receptor was derived from a woman younger than 30 in good health. Sequenced sample: blood. J is TRBJ2-3 and V is TRBV4-3; 7 positions agree with TRBD2. The CDR3 bases are TGCGCCAGCAGCCAGGACGGAGCGGGAAACACAGATACGCAGTATTTT. Protein product: CASSQDGAGNTDTQYF.